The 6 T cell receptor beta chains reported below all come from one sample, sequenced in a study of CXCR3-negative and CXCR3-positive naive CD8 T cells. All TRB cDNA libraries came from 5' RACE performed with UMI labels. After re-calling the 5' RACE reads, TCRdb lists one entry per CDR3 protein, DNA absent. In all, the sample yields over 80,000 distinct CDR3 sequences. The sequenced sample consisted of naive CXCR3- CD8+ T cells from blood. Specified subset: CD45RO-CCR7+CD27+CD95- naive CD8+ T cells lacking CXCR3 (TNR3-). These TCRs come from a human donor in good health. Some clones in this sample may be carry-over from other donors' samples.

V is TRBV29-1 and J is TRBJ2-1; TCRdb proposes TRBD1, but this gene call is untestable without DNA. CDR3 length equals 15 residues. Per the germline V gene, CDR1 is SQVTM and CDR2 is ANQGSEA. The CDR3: CSAGGAMSSYNEQFF.

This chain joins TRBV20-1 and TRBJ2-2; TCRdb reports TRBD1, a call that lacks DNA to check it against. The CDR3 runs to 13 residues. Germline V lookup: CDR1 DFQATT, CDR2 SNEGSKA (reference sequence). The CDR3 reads CSASRVDTGELFF.

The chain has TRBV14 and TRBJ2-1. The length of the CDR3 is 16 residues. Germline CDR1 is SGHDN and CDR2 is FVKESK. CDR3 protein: CASSHGQAISYNEQFF. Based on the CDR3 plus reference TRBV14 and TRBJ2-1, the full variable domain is EAGVTQFPSHSVIEKGQTVTLRCDPISGHDNLYWYRRVMGKEIKFLLHFVKESKQDESGMPNNRFLAERTGGTYSTLKVQPAELEDSGVYFCASSHGQAISYNEQFFGPGTRLTVL.

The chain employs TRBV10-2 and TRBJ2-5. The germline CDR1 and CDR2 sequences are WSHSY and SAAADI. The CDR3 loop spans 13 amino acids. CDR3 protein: CASSDGLSETQYF.

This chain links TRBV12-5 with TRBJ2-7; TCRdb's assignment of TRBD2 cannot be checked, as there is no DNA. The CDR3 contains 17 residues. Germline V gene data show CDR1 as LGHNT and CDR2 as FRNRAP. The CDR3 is CASGATSGGAVWHEQYF. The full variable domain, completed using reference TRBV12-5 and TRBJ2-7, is DARVTQTPRHKVTEMGQEVTMRCQPILGHNTVFWYRQTMMQGLELLAYFRNRAPLDDSGMPKDRFSAEMPDATLATLKIQPSEPRDSAVYFCASGATSGGAVWHEQYFGPGTRLTVT.

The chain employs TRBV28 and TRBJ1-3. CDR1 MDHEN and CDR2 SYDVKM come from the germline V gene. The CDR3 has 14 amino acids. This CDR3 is CASSTIDPGNTIYF.